This is a list of T cell receptor beta chains from one sample in a study of T cell changes during pregnancy in multiple sclerosis. The repertoire was sequenced with immunoSEQ multiplex PCR; TCRdb's copy has only in-frame clones and lacks some. The data contain under 100,000 clones, about 96% of them seen just once; the ten biggest clones take up around 1%. The sample consisted of peripheral blood, taken in the second trimester of pregnancy. These receptors all come from a female donor with multiple sclerosis, enrolled in a pregnancy study. The CDR3 runs from the conserved cysteine through the conserved F or W. D genes are given only for firm matches. Clone size is given for some rows only: seen once, a few or many times, or a class if the clone is expanded.

v_gene: TRBV12-5; abundance: .; d_gene: .; j_gene: TRBJ1-2; CDR3nt: TGTGCTAGTGGTTTGGTTACAGGGAGGGAGATCTATGGCTACACCTTC; CDR3aa: CASGLVTGREIYGYTF
v_gene: TRBV19; abundance: .; d_gene: TRBD2; j_gene: TRBJ2-2; CDR3nt: TGTGCCAGTAGCCCCACTAGCGGGAGTTTATCCACCGGGGAGCTGTTTTTT; CDR3aa: CASSPTSGSLSTGELFF
v_gene: TRBV9; abundance: .; d_gene: .; j_gene: TRBJ2-3; CDR3nt: TGTGCCAGCAGCGTTACTAGCGTCCAAGCAGGGGCGCAGTATTTT; CDR3aa: CASSVTSVQAGAQYF
v_gene: TRBV6-6; abundance: .; d_gene: .; j_gene: TRBJ1-2; CDR3nt: TGTGCCAGCAGTTATGGGGGCGTCTATGGCTACACCTTC; CDR3aa: CASSYGGVYGYTF
v_gene: TRBV7-7; abundance: .; d_gene: TRBD2; j_gene: TRBJ2-1; CDR3nt: TGTGCCAGCAGCTTTCGCGGGAGGGTTGGCGATGAGCAGTTCTTC; CDR3aa: CASSFRGRVGDEQFF
v_gene: TRBV19; abundance: .; d_gene: TRBD1; j_gene: TRBJ2-7; CDR3nt: TGTGCCAGTAGCCCACAAGGGACAGGGTACCACGAGCAGTACTTC; CDR3aa: CASSPQGTGYHEQYF
v_gene: TRBV30; abundance: .; d_gene: TRBD1; j_gene: TRBJ1-5; CDR3nt: TGTGCCTGGAGCGATATCCTAGGACAGGGGGTTCAGCCCCAGCATTTT; CDR3aa: CAWSDILGQGVQPQHF
v_gene: TRBV7-9; abundance: once; d_gene: .; j_gene: TRBJ2-2; CDR3nt: TGTGCCAGCAGCCTAAGGACAACAGGGACCACCGGGGAGCTGTTTTTT; CDR3aa: CASSLRTTGTTGELFF
v_gene: TRBV7-9; abundance: .; d_gene: .; j_gene: TRBJ2-3; CDR3nt: TGTGCCAGCAACCTACTAGGTGAACAGGGTACGGGTACGCAGTATTTT; CDR3aa: CASNLLGEQGTGTQYF
v_gene: TRBV7-8; abundance: .; d_gene: .; j_gene: TRBJ2-7; CDR3nt: TGTGCCAGCAGCTTATCACTAGCAGACTCCTACGAGCAGTACTTC; CDR3aa: CASSLSLADSYEQYF
v_gene: TRBV28; abundance: .; d_gene: TRBD2; j_gene: TRBJ2-1; CDR3nt: TGTGCCAGCACCCTCGGGACTAGCGGGAGAAATGAGCAGTTCTTC; CDR3aa: CASTLGTSGRNEQFF
v_gene: TRBV19; abundance: .; d_gene: .; j_gene: TRBJ1-5; CDR3nt: TGTGCCAGTAGTATAGGCAGTGGCAATCAGCCCCAGCATTTT; CDR3aa: CASSIGSGNQPQHF
v_gene: TRBV27; abundance: .; d_gene: TRBD1; j_gene: TRBJ2-7; CDR3nt: TGTGCCAGCAGTTTTGAAGGGGGCGTTAGGTACGAGCAGTACTTC; CDR3aa: CASSFEGGVRYEQYF
v_gene: TRBV11-2; abundance: .; d_gene: .; j_gene: TRBJ1-1; CDR3nt: TGTGCCAGCAGCTTCGTAAGAGGACAGAAAGCTTTCTTT; CDR3aa: CASSFVRGQKAFF
v_gene: TRBV6-1; abundance: once; d_gene: .; j_gene: TRBJ1-6; CDR3nt: TGTGCCAGCAGTGAAGCGCTAGGAGGGTATAATTCACCCCTCCACTTT; CDR3aa: CASSEALGGYNSPLHF
v_gene: TRBV6-1; abundance: .; d_gene: .; j_gene: TRBJ2-5; CDR3nt: TGTGCCAGCAGCGCGTGGCGGGAGACCCAGTACTTC; CDR3aa: CASSAWRETQYF
v_gene: TRBV7-9; abundance: .; d_gene: TRBD1; j_gene: TRBJ2-7; CDR3nt: TGTGCCAGCAGCTCCAGGACAGGGAGCTCCTACGAGCAGTACTTC; CDR3aa: CASSSRTGSSYEQYF
v_gene: TRBV6-5; abundance: .; d_gene: TRBD1; j_gene: TRBJ2-7; CDR3nt: TGTGCCAGCATTCTACACCGGGACAGAGAGCAGTACTTC; CDR3aa: CASILHRDREQYF
v_gene: TRBV27; abundance: .; d_gene: .; j_gene: TRBJ2-6; CDR3nt: TGTGCCAGCAGTTTCGGCAGGGGAGCTGGGGCCAACGTCCTGACTTTC; CDR3aa: CASSFGRGAGANVLTF
v_gene: TRBV19; abundance: .; d_gene: TRBD2; j_gene: TRBJ2-1; CDR3nt: TGTGCCAGTAGCGCTTCGGGACTAGCGGGAGGATATGAGCAGTTCTTC; CDR3aa: CASSASGLAGGYEQFF
v_gene: TRBV6-6; abundance: .; d_gene: TRBD1; j_gene: TRBJ1-5; CDR3nt: TGTGCCAGCAGTCTGCCGGGACAGAGGGCCGTTCAGCCCCAGCATTTT; CDR3aa: CASSLPGQRAVQPQHF
v_gene: TRBV7-2; abundance: once; d_gene: .; j_gene: TRBJ2-1; CDR3nt: TGTGCCAGCAGCTTAGGAGTATGGCAGGGCTCCTACAATGAGCAGTTCTTC; CDR3aa: CASSLGVWQGSYNEQFF
v_gene: TRBV19; abundance: .; d_gene: .; j_gene: TRBJ1-5; CDR3nt: TGTGCCAGTAGGGGTTTTCTCGGGCAGCCCCAGCATTTT; CDR3aa: CASRGFLGQPQHF
v_gene: TRBV7-9; abundance: .; d_gene: TRBD1; j_gene: TRBJ1-3; CDR3nt: TGTGCCAGCAGCTTAATTCTACAGGGGATCGGTGGTGGAAACACCATATATTTT; CDR3aa: CASSLILQGIGGGNTIYF
v_gene: TRBV6-1; abundance: .; d_gene: .; j_gene: TRBJ1-6; CDR3nt: TGTGCCAGCAGACCTTACAGGGCAGATAATTCACCCCTCCACTTT; CDR3aa: CASRPYRADNSPLHF